This T cell receptor (beta chain) appears in the sequencing data of a study of blood T cell repertoires in COVID-19. Across the study: Collection of acute and convalescent COVID-19 samples took place in the United States, Italy and Spain. PBMCs, B-cell-depleted T cells, or T cells provided the cDNA or gDNA that made up the material.

Produced via immunoSEQ multiplex PCR; TCRdb's table is partial and in-frame only. The sample contains around 130,000 clones, around 89% of which appear only once. This clone was picked up one time. The CDR3 extends over 17 amino acids. Germline V gives CDR1 SGHRS, CDR2 YFSETQ. Trimming took 4 bases from V and 6 from J; bases not matched to a gene: 10. The sequencing sample was made of peripheral blood. This chain links TRBV5-1 with TRBJ2-2, with 12 bases identical to TRBD2. The receptor was derived from a man aged 65 to 85 with active or convalescent COVID-19. The CDR3 loop reads CASSPDRGLAGAGELFF. The CDR3 coding sequence is TGCGCCAGCAGCCCGGACAGGGGACTAGCGGGTGCCGGGGAGCTGTTTTTT.